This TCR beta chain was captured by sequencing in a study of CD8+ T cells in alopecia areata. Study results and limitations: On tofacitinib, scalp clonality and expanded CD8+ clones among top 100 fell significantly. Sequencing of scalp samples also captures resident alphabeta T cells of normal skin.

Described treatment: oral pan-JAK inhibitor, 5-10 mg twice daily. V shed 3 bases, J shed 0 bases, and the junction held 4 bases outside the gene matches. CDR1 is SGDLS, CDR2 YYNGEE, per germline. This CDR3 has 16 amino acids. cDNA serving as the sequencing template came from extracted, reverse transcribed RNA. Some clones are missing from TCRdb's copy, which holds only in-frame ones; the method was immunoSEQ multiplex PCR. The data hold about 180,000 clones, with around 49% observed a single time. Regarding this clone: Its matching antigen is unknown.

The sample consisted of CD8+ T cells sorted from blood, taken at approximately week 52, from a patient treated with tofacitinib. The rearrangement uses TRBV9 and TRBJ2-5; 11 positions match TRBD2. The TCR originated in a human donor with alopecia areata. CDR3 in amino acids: CASSELAGGNQETQYF. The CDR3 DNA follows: TGTGCCAGCAGCGAATTAGCGGGGGGGAACCAAGAGACCCAGTACTTC.